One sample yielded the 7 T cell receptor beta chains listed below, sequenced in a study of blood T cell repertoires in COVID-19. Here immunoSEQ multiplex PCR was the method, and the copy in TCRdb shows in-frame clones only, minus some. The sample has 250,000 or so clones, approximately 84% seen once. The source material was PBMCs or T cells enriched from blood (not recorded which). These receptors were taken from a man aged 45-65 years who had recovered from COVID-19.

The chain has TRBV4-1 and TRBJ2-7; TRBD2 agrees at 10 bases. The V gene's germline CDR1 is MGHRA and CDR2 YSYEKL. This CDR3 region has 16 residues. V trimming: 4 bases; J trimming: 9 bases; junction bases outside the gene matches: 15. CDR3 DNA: TGCGCCAGCAGCCGGCTCCTTCTAGCGGGAGTTCAGGGGCAGTACTTC. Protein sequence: CASSRLLLAGVQGQYF.

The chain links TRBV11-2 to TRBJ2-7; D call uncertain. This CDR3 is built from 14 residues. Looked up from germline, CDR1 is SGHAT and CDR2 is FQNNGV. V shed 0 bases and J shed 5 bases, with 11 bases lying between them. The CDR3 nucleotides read TGTGCCAGCAGCTTAGAGCTAAGGCAGGACGAGCAGTACTTC. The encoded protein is CASSLELRQDEQYF. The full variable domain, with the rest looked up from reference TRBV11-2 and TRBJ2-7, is EAGVAQSPRYKIIEKRQSVAFWCNPISGHATLYWYQQILGQGPKLLIQFQNNGVVDDSQLPKDRFSAERLKGVDSTLKIQPAKLEDSAVYLCASSLELRQDEQYFGPGTRLTVT.

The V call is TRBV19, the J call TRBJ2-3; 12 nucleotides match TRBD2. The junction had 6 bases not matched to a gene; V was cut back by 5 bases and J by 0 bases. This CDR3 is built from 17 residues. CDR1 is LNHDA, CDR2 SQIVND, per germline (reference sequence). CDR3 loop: CASSPLAGGLSTDTQYF. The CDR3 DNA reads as TGTGCCAGTAGTCCCCTAGCGGGAGGGCTTAGCACAGATACGCAGTATTTT.

CDR3 residues: CASHRGRGQPQYF. DNA for the CDR3: TGTGCCAGCCACCGGGGGAGAGGGCAACCCCAGTACTTC. The chain employs TRBV18 and TRBJ2-5, with D maybe TRBD2 (6 bases). Germline V gene lookup returns CDR1 KGHSH and CDR2 LQKENI. The V and J ends lost 8 bases and 9 bases respectively, with 19 bases between them. This CDR3 has 13 amino acids.

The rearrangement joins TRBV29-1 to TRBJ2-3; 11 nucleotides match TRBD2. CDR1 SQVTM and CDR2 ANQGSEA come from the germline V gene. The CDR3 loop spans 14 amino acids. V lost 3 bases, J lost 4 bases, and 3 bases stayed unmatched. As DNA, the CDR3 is TGCAGCGTTGATAGCGGGGGGGGTGCAGATACGCAGTATTTT. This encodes CSVDSGGGADTQYF.

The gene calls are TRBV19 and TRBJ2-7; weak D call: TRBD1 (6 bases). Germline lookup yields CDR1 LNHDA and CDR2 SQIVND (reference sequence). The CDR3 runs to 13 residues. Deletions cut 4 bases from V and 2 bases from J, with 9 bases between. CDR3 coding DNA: TGTGCCAGTAGTAACAGGGATACCTACGAGCAGTACTTC. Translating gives CASSNRDTYEQYF.

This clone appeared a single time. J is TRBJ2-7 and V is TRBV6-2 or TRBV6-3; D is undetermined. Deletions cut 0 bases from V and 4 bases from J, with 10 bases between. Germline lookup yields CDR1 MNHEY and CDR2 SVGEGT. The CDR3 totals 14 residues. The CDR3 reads CASSYSRMRYEQYF. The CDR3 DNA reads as TGTGCCAGCAGTTACTCCAGGATGAGATACGAGCAGTACTTC.